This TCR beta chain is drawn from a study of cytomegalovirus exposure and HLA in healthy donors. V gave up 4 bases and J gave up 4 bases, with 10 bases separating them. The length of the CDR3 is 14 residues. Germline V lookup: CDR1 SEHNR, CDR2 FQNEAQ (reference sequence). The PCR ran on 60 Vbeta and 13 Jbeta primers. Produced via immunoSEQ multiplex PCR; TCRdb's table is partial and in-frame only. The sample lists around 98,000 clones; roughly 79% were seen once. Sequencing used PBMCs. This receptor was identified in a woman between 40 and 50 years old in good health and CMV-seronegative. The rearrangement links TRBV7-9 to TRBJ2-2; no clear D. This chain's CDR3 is CASSSPTSTGELFF. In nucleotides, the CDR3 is TGTGCCAGCAGCTCGCCCACCAGCACCGGGGAGCTGTTTTTT. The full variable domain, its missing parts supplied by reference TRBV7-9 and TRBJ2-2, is DTGVSQNPRHKITKRGQNVTFRCDPISEHNRLYWYRQTLGQGPEFLTYFQNEAQLEKSRLLSDRFSAERPKGSFSTLEIQRTEQGDSAMYLCASSSPTSTGELFFGEGSRLTVL.